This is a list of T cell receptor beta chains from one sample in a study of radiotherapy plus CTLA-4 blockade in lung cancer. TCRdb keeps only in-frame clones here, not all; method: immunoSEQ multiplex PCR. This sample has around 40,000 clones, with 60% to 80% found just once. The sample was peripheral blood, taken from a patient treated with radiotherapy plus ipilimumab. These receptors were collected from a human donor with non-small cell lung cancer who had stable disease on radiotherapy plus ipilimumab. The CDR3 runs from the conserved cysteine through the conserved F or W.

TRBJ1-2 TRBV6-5 CASSYQQGDYGYTF
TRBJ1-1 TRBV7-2 CASSLLGWQVKGGTEAFF
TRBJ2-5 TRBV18 CASSSGLAGGRNQETQYF
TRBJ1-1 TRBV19 CASSRSTNTEAFF
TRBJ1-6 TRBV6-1 CASRGTGDLGSPLHF
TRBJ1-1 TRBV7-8 CASSPVGTANTEAFF
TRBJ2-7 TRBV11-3 CASSPTWGGNEQYF
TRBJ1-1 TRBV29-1 CSGAHRGGTEAFF
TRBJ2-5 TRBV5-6 CASTGVAETQYF
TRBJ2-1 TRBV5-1 CASSSHRGGAYNEQFF
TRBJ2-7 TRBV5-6 CASSRTDPGLVLYEQYF
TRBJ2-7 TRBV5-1 CASSLYGTGRVGRTYEQYF
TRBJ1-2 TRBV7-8 CASSLGHPNYGYTF
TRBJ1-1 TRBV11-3 CASSLAGQASGAFF
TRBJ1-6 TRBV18 CASSPDLGAYNSPLHF
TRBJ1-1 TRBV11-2 CASSASIGTEAFF
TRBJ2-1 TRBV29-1 CSVESAGGYMEQFF